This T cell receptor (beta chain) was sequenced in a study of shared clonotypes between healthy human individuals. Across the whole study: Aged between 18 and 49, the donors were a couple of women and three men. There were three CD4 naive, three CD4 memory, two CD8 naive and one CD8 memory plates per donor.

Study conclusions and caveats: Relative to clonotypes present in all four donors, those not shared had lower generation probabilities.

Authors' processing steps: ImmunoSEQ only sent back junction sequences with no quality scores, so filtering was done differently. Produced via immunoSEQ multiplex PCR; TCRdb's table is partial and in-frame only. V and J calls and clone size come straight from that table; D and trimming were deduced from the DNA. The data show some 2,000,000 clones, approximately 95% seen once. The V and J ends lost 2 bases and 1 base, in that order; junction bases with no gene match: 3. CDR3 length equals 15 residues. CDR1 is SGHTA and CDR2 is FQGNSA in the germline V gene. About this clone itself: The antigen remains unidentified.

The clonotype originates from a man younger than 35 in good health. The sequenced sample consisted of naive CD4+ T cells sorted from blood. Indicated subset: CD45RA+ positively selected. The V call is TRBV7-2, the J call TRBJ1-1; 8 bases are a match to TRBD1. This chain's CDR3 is CASSLRGTGNTEAFF. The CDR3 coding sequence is TGTGCCAGCAGCTTACGAGGGACAGGGAACACTGAAGCTTTCTTT.